This T cell receptor (beta chain) was observed in a study of T cell repertoires in cytomegalovirus infection. Study-wide context: Both CMV infection and a matching HLA type were indicated by public TCR beta signatures.

Study-level findings and limits: Based on cumulative public TCR beta family frequency, carriers of CMV plus the relevant HLA were identified.

Each CDR3 protein is one row after TCRdb ran MiXCR on the reads. The table records 600,000 to 700,000 distinct CDR3 sequences, 33% of them present only once. Germline CDR1 SEHNR, CDR2 FQNEAQ (reference sequence). V was clipped by 5 bases and J by 4 bases, with 17 bases between them. The CDR3 covers 15 residues. This clonotype was observed a handful of times. Its antigen is unidentified. This material consisted of cultured PBMCs, taken from culture after CMV antigen stimulation. This TCR came from a human donor in good health (CMV status not recorded). Some clones in this sample may be carry-over from other donors' samples. This chain links TRBV7-9 with TRBJ1-2; D uncertain. The CDR3 spells CASSPRSGVGYGYTF. In DNA, the CDR3 is TGTGCCAGCAGCCCTCGGAGTGGGGTTGGCTATGGCTACACCTTC.